Included here is one TCR beta chain sequence, with context. This clonotype was seen repeatedly, ten times or more. Its cognate antigen has yet to be identified. Base qualities are not recorded, but no much larger clone differs from it by a single base. These data come from a study of T cells after yellow fever vaccination (dated by TCRdb to about 2019). Some background on the complete study: The SMART-Seq v4 Ultra Low Input RNA kit was used to prepare libraries from fractions with low cell numbers. Bulk TCR alpha and beta repertoires were sequenced longitudinally to track T-cell clones before and after primary and booster YFV17D yellow fever vaccination. Two healthy male donors, one aged 18 to 29 and one aged 30 to 40 years, made up the cohort. Blood was collected at multiple timepoints before and after primary and secondary immunization, and bulk PBMC replicates and cell subsets were isolated. Study-wide findings and limitations: The study included only a couple of donors, which limits how far the findings can be generalized. Most clones expanded after primary vaccination (around 96% of CD4 and roughly 88% of CD8) were re-detected after the booster, suggesting that broad memory maintenance occurred. A small fraction of clonotypes appeared in both the CD4 and CD8 compartments, likely as a result of convergent recombination. FACS-sorted repertoires could contain abundant contaminating clonotypes from the bulk population, so computational filtering was required. The secondary T-cell response was weaker than the primary response but faster, peaking on day 5 instead of day 15.

V loses 1 base of germline sequence and J loses 1 base, and the interval between the two ends is 4 bases. CDR1 and CDR2 (SGHTA, FQGNSA) derive from the germline V gene. CDR3 length: 13 amino acids, cysteine to phenylalanine. Only the CDR3 part of the read is kept: 39 bases, read in frame from the first base. TCR cDNA was synthesized by 5'RACE template switching, which introduced a universal primer site and unique molecular identifiers. Priming of cDNA synthesis was performed from both the TCR alpha and TCR beta constant segments. Library amplification used two PCR steps, and the second PCR step added sample barcodes and sequencing adapters. Libraries were sequenced on Illumina HiSeq 2500 (2x100 bp) or NovaSeq (2x150 bp). The paper's processing steps were these. Demultiplexing of reads and collapsing into UMI consensus sequences were performed with MIGEC, and V(D)J alignment was carried out with MiXCR. Vaccine-responding clonotypes were defined with edgeR using replicate PBMC samples, requiring FDR below 0.01 and a log2 fold change above 5 up to day 15. Bulk clonotypes were assigned CD4 or CD8 identity according to which sequenced CD4 or CD8 repertoire held them at higher abundance. TCRdb reprocessed the public reads (quality trimming at Q25 with fastp, clone calling with MiXCR) and kept in-frame beta chains. Rows with one shared CDR3 protein collapse into an entry with the most common genes and DNA. None of the V and J calls come from the authors' own analysis; TCRdb made them. Across this sample there are under 300,000 distinct CDR3 sequences, with roughly 13% seen only once. The ten largest clones represent 0.45% to 0.65% of the sample.

Per the publication, the treatment or condition label means: live attenuated yellow fever vaccine strain. A standard Ficoll-Paque protocol was used to isolate PBMCs from peripheral blood. Dynabeads CD4 and CD8 positive selection kits were used to isolate the CD4 and CD8 T-cell fractions. TriZol was used to extract RNA from bulk PBMCs, from CD4 and CD8 fractions, and from dextramer-positive and dextramer-negative fractions. Sample: CD4+ T cells sorted from PBMCs, taken 45 days after the yellow fever booster vaccination. The rearranged chain carries TRBV7-2 and TRBJ2-5, with the D gene uncertain. This TCR was sampled from a man in his thirties or forties who received the YFV17D yellow fever vaccine. The base sequence is TGTGCCAGCAGCTTAGTAGCCCAAGAGACCCAGTACTTC. Its translation reads: CASSLVAQETQYF.